This record concerns one T cell receptor (beta chain) sequence. Its antigen remains unidentified. The CDR3 has 13 residues. CDR1 is SGHVS, CDR2 FNYEAQ, per germline. Trimming shortened V by 5 bases and J by 2 bases, and 9 bases separated the two germline ends. These data originate in a study of Tregs in tolerant kidney transplant recipients. Study-wide background: Recipients received nonmyeloablative bone marrow transplants from related graft donors, with transient mixed chimerism. Notes on the study in general: Tolerant patients' donor-specific Tregs expanded beyond overall Tregs, suggesting antigen-driven growth. The most relevant donor-specific Treg TCRbeta repertoire apparently came from expansion with activated donor B cells.

Profiling relied on immunoSEQ multiplex PCR, and the TCRdb table lists in-frame clones only, not all of them. The profile shows 60,000 to 70,000 clones, roughly 92% of them singletons. Unstimulated regulatory T cells (CD4+CD25+CD127-), CD4+CD25- non-regulatory cells, CD4 and CD8 cells were FACS-sorted from thawed PBMCs. Specimen: CD8+ T cells from blood, collected before the transplant. The chain employs TRBV7-6 and TRBJ1-2, with D hard to call. The clonotype comes from a human donor who received a combined kidney and bone marrow transplant. CDR3 sequence reads: CASSPYGNYGYTF. CDR3 bases: TGTGCCAGCAGCCCATACGGGAACTATGGCTACACCTTC.